This paragraph covers one T cell receptor beta chain sequence. The PCR employed 60 Vbeta primers together with 13 Jbeta primers. The protocol was immunoSEQ multiplex PCR, while the TCRdb copy is restricted to in-frame clones and leaves out a portion. Here the sample spans roughly 150,000 clones, 55% to 70% being singletons. This record comes from a study of cytomegalovirus exposure and HLA in healthy donors. This clonotype originated in a woman in her 30s in good health and CMV-seropositive. The source material was PBMCs.

CDR3 residues: CASSADRGHNSPLHF. The CDR3 DNA follows: TGCGCCAGCAGCGCCGACAGGGGCCATAATTCACCCCTCCACTTT. This chain links TRBV4-1 with TRBJ1-6; 8 positions agree with TRBD1. The germline V gene encodes CDR1 MGHRA and CDR2 YSYEKL. This CDR3 is built from 15 residues. The junction had 5 bases not matched to a gene; V was cut back by 5 bases and J by 5 bases.